A single sample gave rise to the 29 T cell receptor beta chains below, sequenced in a study of graft-versus-host responses after intestinal transplantation. Lymphocytes from graft epithelium and lamina propria were isolated. Clones were read by immunoSEQ multiplex PCR, and TCRdb kept only the in-frame ones, dropping some. The data contain approximately 5,700 clones, about 75% of them seen just once; the ten biggest clones take up less than 7%. The sequences come from ileum tissue, collected 230 to 240 days after intestinal transplant. These receptors were obtained from a human patient who received an intestinal transplant, so some T cells may come from the graft donor.

This clone was found a few times. The V call is TRBV5-8, the J call TRBJ1-1, with TRBD1 matching over 12 bases. The CDR3 runs 16 residues. CDR1 SGHTS and CDR2 YDEGEE come from the germline V gene. V was clipped by 6 bases and J by 3 bases; unmatched bases: 9. CDR3 in DNA: TGTGCCAGCAACCTCCGGGACAGGGGGCGGCACACTGAAGCTTTCTTT. The encoded protein is CASNLRDRGRHTEAFF.

The chain links TRBV19 to TRBJ2-7; the D gene is possibly TRBD2 (5 bases). Trimming stripped 3 bases from V and 1 base from J, with 10 bases between. CDR3 length: 14 residues. Looked up from germline, CDR1 is LNHDA and CDR2 is SQIVND (reference sequence). The CDR3: CASSMVGGSYEQYF. The DNA of the CDR3 is TGTGCCAGTAGTATGGTTGGCGGGTCCTACGAGCAGTACTTC.

The chain joins TRBV4-2 to TRBJ2-1; 7 bases agree with TRBD1. The CDR3 runs 15 residues. The junction had 10 bases not matched to a gene; V was cut back by 5 bases and J by 6 bases. Germline lookup yields CDR1 LGHNA and CDR2 YNFKEQ. The CDR3 nucleotides are TGTGCCAGCAGCTTGATGACAGGGAATTCCAATGAGCAGTTCTTC. As protein: CASSLMTGNSNEQFF.

This clone was recorded once. The V gene is TRBV6-5, the J gene TRBJ1-5, with 9 bases that match TRBD1. The V and J ends lost 6 bases and 4 bases, in that order; junction bases with no gene match: 7. Germline V lookup: CDR1 MNHEY, CDR2 SVGAGI. CDR3 size: 15 residues. CDR3 coding DNA: TGTGCCAGCAGCCGGACAGGGGAGAGGAATCAGCCCCAGCATTTT. As protein: CASSRTGERNQPQHF.

The rearrangement links TRBV28 to TRBJ2-3; 7 bases map to TRBD2. Germline V gives CDR1 MDHEN, CDR2 SYDVKM. The CDR3 length is 16 residues. Unmatched junction bases numbered 6, after V lost 0 bases and J lost 3 bases. This CDR3 reads CASSLWGGRGTDTQYF. CDR3 coding DNA: TGTGCCAGCAGTTTATGGGGGGGGAGGGGAACAGATACGCAGTATTTT.

A remark on this clone: One end of the junction fails to match germline, which may point to a read error. This rearrangement joins TRBV28 to TRBJ1-1; D ambiguous. This CDR3 region has 15 residues. From germline, CDR1 is MDHEN and CDR2 SYDVKM. As DNA, the CDR3 is TGTGCCGGCAGTTTTTGGCGCAGCCCTCAACCTGAAGCTTTCTTT. This sequence encodes CAGSFWRSPQPEAFF.

This rearrangement joins TRBV5-8 to TRBJ1-2; D is uncertain. Deletions cut 2 bases from V and 2 bases from J, with 7 bases between. Germline V gene lookup returns CDR1 SGHTS and CDR2 YDEGEE. CDR3 length equals 13 residues. The CDR3 region has the DNA TGTGCCAGCAGCTTTTCCGGGAACTATGGCTACACCTTC. It encodes CASSFSGNYGYTF.

This clone was seen only a few times. The rearrangement links TRBV15 to TRBJ2-3; 7 bases fit TRBD2. The CDR3 is 17 residues long. Germline CDR1 and CDR2: LNHNV and YYDKDF (reference sequence). V shed 1 base and J 2 bases; nucleotides not matched to a gene: 9. CDR3 sequence (DNA): TGTGCCACCAGCAGAGTGGACGCTAGCGGATACACAGATACGCAGTATTTT. Residues: CATSRVDASGYTDTQYF.

This sequence joins TRBV28 and TRBJ2-7; 7 positions agree with TRBD1. The CDR3 has 13 residues. The germline V gene has CDR1 MDHEN and CDR2 SYDVKM. The V and J ends lost 2 bases and 3 bases, in that order; junction bases with no gene match: 1. The CDR3 DNA is TGTGCCAGCAGTTTAAACAGGGGCTACGAGCAGTACTTC. Residues: CASSLNRGYEQYF.

J is TRBJ2-3 and V is TRBV18; the D gene is possibly TRBD2 (7 bases). The CDR3 covers 16 residues. The V gene's germline CDR1 is KGHSH and CDR2 LQKENI. Trimming stripped 1 base from V and 5 bases from J, with 16 bases between. The CDR3 region is CASSPRSGGLGDTQYF. The CDR3 coding sequence is TGTGCCAGCTCACCACGATCGGGGGGCCTAGGAGATACGCAGTATTTT.

This clone was seen more than once but under ten times. The chain is built from TRBV4-3 and TRBJ2-7; TRBD2 matches 7 bases. V was clipped by 1 base and J by 9 bases; unmatched bases: 9. Germline V gene lookup returns CDR1 LGHNA and CDR2 YSLEER. The length of the CDR3 is 14 residues. CDR3 sequence reads: CASSQVGRGDGQYF. CDR3 nucleotide sequence: TGCGCCAGCAGCCAAGTGGGTCGGGGGGACGGGCAGTACTTC.

This clone was seen a single time. V and J are TRBV6-1 and TRBJ2-7; 8 nucleotides agree with TRBD2. This CDR3 is built from 17 residues. Per germline, CDR1 MNHNS and CDR2 SASEGT. With 4 bases clipped from V and 6 bases from J, the junction kept 17 bases outside the gene matches. In DNA form, the CDR3 reads TGTGCCAGCAGTGCACCGGGACGAGGCCTCGGGGGGGGCGAGCAGTACTTC. It specifies CASSAPGRGLGGGEQYF.

The chain carries TRBV6-5 and TRBJ1-1, with TRBD1 matching over 9 bases. V lost 7 bases, J lost 6 bases, and 9 bases stayed unmatched. The CDR3 has 14 residues. The germline V gene has CDR1 MNHEY and CDR2 SVGAGI. The DNA of the CDR3 is TGTGCCAGCATTCATACAGGGGGCGCGTCTGAAGCTTTCTTT. This gives the protein CASIHTGGASEAFF.

The chain joins TRBV5-4 to TRBJ2-7, with unresolved D. Germline V gives CDR1 SGHNT, CDR2 YYREEE (reference sequence). V lost 0 bases, J lost 0 bases, and 7 bases lay in between. The CDR3 is made up of 14 amino acids. Written as DNA, the CDR3 is TGTGCCAGCAGCTTGGACATGAGCTCCTACGAGCAGTACTTC. Translation gives CASSLDMSSYEQYF.

CDR3: CASSLAGGFSGANVLTF. The CDR3 region has the DNA TGTGCCAGCAGCTTAGCGGGGGGTTTCTCTGGGGCCAACGTCCTGACTTTC. The chain uses TRBV7-2 and TRBJ2-6, with D perhaps matching TRBD2 (6 bases). The CDR3 runs 17 residues. Looked up from germline, CDR1 is SGHTA and CDR2 is FQGNSA. V lost 0 bases and J lost 0, with 9 bases in between.

The chain joins TRBV2 to TRBJ1-2; 8 bases match TRBD1. Germline V gene sequence: CDR1 SNHLY, CDR2 FYNNEI. Trimming cost V 11 bases and J 3 bases; bases outside gene matches: 11. The CDR3 contains 14 residues. As DNA, the CDR3 is TGTGCCGGTCACTTCAGGGGGCGCGACTATGGCTACACCTTC. Amino acid sequence: CAGHFRGRDYGYTF.

The chain links TRBV6-6 to TRBJ2-1, with TRBD2 matching over 9 bases. This CDR3 spans 16 amino acids. Germline values: CDR1 MNHNY, CDR2 SVGAGI (reference sequence). Trimming at V came to 7 bases and at J to 5 bases, leaving 12 bases not matched to a gene. The CDR3 region is CASTPPAGGGNNEQFF. CDR3 in DNA: TGTGCCAGCACCCCACCAGCGGGGGGCGGAAACAATGAGCAGTTCTTC.

The rearrangement joins TRBV25-1 to TRBJ2-5; possibly TRBD2 for D (5 bases). CDR3 length equals 15 residues. Trimming took 6 bases from V and 2 from J, leaving 16 bases between them. Per the germline V gene, CDR1 is MGHDK and CDR2 is SYGVNS. CDR3 in amino acids: CASRGTRRSQETQYF. Here the CDR3 DNA reads TGTGCCAGCAGGGGAACTAGGAGATCGCAAGAGACCCAGTACTTC.

The chain has TRBV6-8 and TRBJ1-1, with 9 bases identical to TRBD1. The CDR3 is 15 residues long. V lost 2 bases and J lost 6; bases outside the gene matches: 7. Per germline, CDR1 MNHGY and CDR2 SAAAGT. CDR3: CASSYTSGTGSEAFF. The CDR3 coding sequence is TGTGCCAGCAGTTACACTTCCGGGACAGGGTCTGAAGCTTTCTTT.

This chain uses TRBV6-6 with TRBJ1-3; TRBD1 agrees at 9 bases. This CDR3 region has 14 residues. J lost 3 bases, V lost 8 bases, and 5 bases had no gene match. Germline CDR1 reads MNHNY; CDR2 reads SVGAGI (reference sequence). The CDR3 DNA reads TGTGCCAGCTCGACAGGGGGGTATGGAAACACCATATATTTT. Its translation: CASSTGGYGNTIYF.

About this clone: Other DNA sequences from this sample encode an identical CDR3 as well. The V and J genes are TRBV27 and TRBJ2-7, with a tentative D call TRBD1 (6 bases). This CDR3 contains 14 residues. The germline V and J ends were trimmed by 3 bases and 2 bases, with 11 bases remaining between them. Germline values: CDR1 MNHEY, CDR2 SMNVEV (reference sequence). CDR3: CASSLAGAPYEQYF. The CDR3 DNA is TGTGCCAGCAGTTTGGCAGGGGCGCCCTACGAGCAGTACTTC.

Note on this clone: Its ends do not fully match the called genes, so a read error is possible. This chain uses TRBV19 with TRBJ1-1, with a tentative D call TRBD1 (5 bases). The CDR3 consists of 15 residues. Germline CDR1 LNHDA, CDR2 SQIVND (reference sequence). The CDR3 DNA reads TGTGCCAGTAGTGGGAGGGGATGGGGAAACACTGAAGCCCTCTTT. Translation gives CASSGRGWGNTEALF.

A few counts support this clone. The chain has TRBV28 and TRBJ2-1; 10 nucleotides line up with TRBD2. Germline V gives CDR1 MDHEN, CDR2 SYDVKM. The trim removed 10 bases at V and 7 bases at J, leaving 13 bases unmatched. The length of the CDR3 is 15 residues. This CDR3 reads CAIGGFGTSVNEQFF. CDR3 DNA: TGTGCCATCGGGGGCTTCGGGACTAGCGTGAATGAGCAGTTCTTC.

The chain uses TRBV18 and TRBJ2-2; 7 nucleotides match TRBD1. This CDR3 is built from 14 residues. Germline CDR1 KGHSH, CDR2 LQKENI. V was clipped by 8 bases and J by 0 bases; unmatched bases: 3. In nucleotides, the CDR3 is TGTGCCAGCCGGGGACAGTCGAACACCGGGGAGCTGTTTTTT. Residues: CASRGQSNTGELFF.

The chain has TRBV5-8 and TRBJ2-7, with D possibly TRBD1 on 5 matching bases. Germline CDR1 and CDR2: SGHTS and YDEGEE. The CDR3 loop spans 13 amino acids. Trimming removed 4 bases from V and 0 bases from J, with 8 bases in between. In DNA form, the CDR3 reads TGTGCCAGCAGCCAGGGTCCCTCCTACGAGCAGTACTTC. This gives the protein CASSQGPSYEQYF.

The chain has TRBV5-5 and TRBJ2-5, with unresolved D. Per the germline V gene, CDR1 is SGHKS and CDR2 is YYEKEE (reference sequence). The V and J ends lost 0 bases and 6 bases respectively, with 3 bases between them. The CDR3 sequence is 11 residues long. The CDR3 region has the DNA TGTGCCAGCAGCTTGGTGAAGACCCAGTACTTC. Its translation: CASSLVKTQYF.

This sequence joins TRBV9 and TRBJ1-6; TRBD1 matches at 8 bases. CDR1 and CDR2 from the germline V gene are SGDLS and YYNGEE. The junction had 8 bases not matched to a gene; V was cut back by 5 bases and J by 10 bases. The CDR3 runs 14 residues. The CDR3 DNA is TGTGCCAGCAGTTCCCAAACAGGGGGGTCACCCCTCCACTTT. Protein: CASSSQTGGSPLHF.

As for this clone: One end of the junction is discordant with germline, which a read error may explain. Other DNA sequences in this sample translate to the same CDR3. The chain carries TRBV19 and TRBJ1-5; unclear D gene. CDR3 length: 13 amino acids. Germline CDR1 is LNHDA and CDR2 is SQIVND (reference sequence). CDR3 nucleotides: TGTGCAAGTAGGGTTGATAGCAATCAGCCCCAGCATTTT. This codes for CASRVDSNQPQHF.

This chain joins TRBV27 and TRBJ1-2; the D is unclear. Per germline, CDR1 MNHEY and CDR2 SMNVEV (reference sequence). The CDR3 is 16 residues long. V was shortened by 4 bases and J by 2 bases, with 17 bases between the two germline ends. The CDR3 loop is CASSSIGLGANYGYTF. Written as DNA, the CDR3 is TGTGCCAGCAGTTCTATAGGGTTGGGAGCGAACTATGGCTACACCTTC.